One and the same sample provided the 11 T cell receptor beta chains below, sequenced in a study of T-cell reconstitution after alpha-beta-depleted transplantation in children. The TCRbeta library was prepared with unique molecular identifiers. MiXCR, run by TCRdb on the PCR reads, gives a single entry per CDR3 protein. The sample yields hundreds of thousands of distinct CDR3 sequences, roughly a tenth seen once. The sequences come from PBMCs, collected before TCRalphabeta/CD19-depleted stem cell transplant. The receptors stem from a child aged 2 to 9 with inherited bone marrow failure, due to receive a stem cell transplant.

On this clonotype: A much larger clone lies a single base off, so this may be a read error. The CDR3 carries no conserved terminal phenylalanine or tryptophan, so it likely arises from a read error. V gene TRBV28 combines with J gene TRBJ1-2; no firm D call. Germline V gene data show CDR1 as MDHEN and CDR2 as SYDVKM. V was pared by 5 bases and J by 0 bases, with 7 bases between. The CDR3 runs to 13 residues. CDR3 DNA: TGTGCCAGCAGTCTTCCCCCTAACTATGGCTACACCTCC. Protein sequence: CASSLPPNYGYTS.

The rearrangement joins TRBV20-1 to TRBJ2-7; a weak D match, TRBD2 (6 bases). CDR1 and CDR2 from the germline V gene are DFQATT and SNEGSKA (reference sequence). The CDR3 sequence is 16 residues long. Trimming removed 1 base at V and 6 bases at J, with 22 bases between. The CDR3 DNA reads TGCAGTGCTAGAGGCCTGGGTTATGGCGGGATGGTCGAGCAGTACTTC. Protein: CSARGLGYGGMVEQYF.

This clonotype has just a few counts. The rearrangement uses TRBV27 and TRBJ2-1, with 12 bases identical to TRBD2. V trimming: 5 bases; J trimming: 7 bases; junction bases outside the gene matches: 6. The CDR3 runs 15 residues. From germline, CDR1 is MNHEY and CDR2 SMNVEV (reference sequence). The CDR3 DNA reads as TGTGCCAGCAGTCAGCTAGCGGGAGGGCTTAATGAGCAGTTCTTC. Protein sequence: CASSQLAGGLNEQFF.

This clonotype was seen more than once but under ten times. This sequence joins TRBV28 and TRBJ2-3; 8 bases line up with TRBD2. CDR3 length equals 16 residues. The V segment lost 6 bases and the J segment 4 bases; nucleotides outside the gene matches: 12. Germline lookup yields CDR1 MDHEN and CDR2 SYDVKM. CDR3 loop: CASSTPSGRGADTQYF. As DNA, the CDR3 is TGTGCCAGCAGCACACCGAGCGGGAGAGGGGCAGATACGCAGTATTTT.

Many counts were recorded for this clonotype. This chain links TRBV20-1 with TRBJ2-7; 10 positions match TRBD2. This CDR3 comprises 14 residues. CDR1 and CDR2 (germline): DFQATT, SNEGSKA (reference sequence). J gave up 6 bases and V 0 bases, and 5 bases lay outside the gene matches. CDR3 loop: CSAREASGSFEQYF. The CDR3 DNA follows: TGCAGTGCTAGAGAGGCTAGCGGGAGTTTCGAGCAGTACTTC.

This clonotype was detected a few times. The chain carries TRBV28 and TRBJ2-6; D unresolved. Germline assignment: CDR1 MDHEN and CDR2 SYDVKM. The CDR3 contains 17 residues. The V and J ends lost 5 bases and 0 bases respectively, with 14 bases between them. CDR3 protein: CASSQLNLNSGANVLTF. The CDR3 coding sequence is TGTGCCAGCAGTCAGCTAAACTTGAACTCTGGGGCCAACGTCCTGACTTTC.

The gene calls are TRBV11-2 and TRBJ2-3; 12 bases map to TRBD2. The CDR3 has 16 residues. With V trimmed by 6 bases and J by 6 bases, 10 bases remained unmatched. CDR1 and CDR2 from the germline V gene are SGHAT and FQNNGV. The CDR3 sequence: CASRPTSGRIGDTQYF. CDR3 sequence (DNA): TGTGCCAGCAGGCCGACTAGCGGGAGAATCGGGGATACGCAGTATTTT.

The chain uses TRBV2 and TRBJ2-3; maybe TRBD2 (6 bases). Germline CDR1 is SNHLY and CDR2 is FYNNEI. V lost 0 bases and J 4 bases, leaving 11 bases between the germline ends. This CDR3 comprises 15 residues. The CDR3 protein is CASSEARTGADTQYF. The DNA for the CDR3 is TGTGCCAGCAGTGAAGCGAGGACGGGAGCAGATACGCAGTATTTT.

This clonotype was picked up many times. The J gene is TRBJ2-1, the V gene TRBV7-2; 9 bases fit TRBD2. Germline V gene data show CDR1 as SGHTA and CDR2 as FQGNSA. The CDR3 is 15 residues long. The V gene end was trimmed by 5 bases and the J gene end by 4 bases; junction bases not matched to a gene: 6. The CDR3 region is CASSNRLAGYNEQFF. The CDR3 nucleotides read TGTGCCAGCAGCAACCGGCTAGCGGGGTACAATGAGCAGTTCTTC.

This clonotype was seen many times. The chain joins TRBV4-1 to TRBJ2-1; no definite D call. From germline, CDR1 is MGHRA and CDR2 YSYEKL. V lost 0 bases and J lost 7, with 16 bases in between. There are 16 residues in the CDR3. CDR3 bases: TGCGCCAGCAGCCAAGACGAAAACTTAGGGCGGAATGAGCAGTTCTTC. Amino acid sequence: CASSQDENLGRNEQFF.

This clonotype was recorded many times. This rearrangement joins TRBV7-9 to TRBJ2-7; 10 bases agree with TRBD2. The CDR3 contains 16 residues. J was trimmed by 0 bases and V by 2 bases; bases with no gene match: 4. The germline CDR1 and CDR2 sequences are SEHNR and FQNEAQ (reference sequence). CDR3 in DNA: TGTGCCAGCAGCTTATCCTCTAGCGGGAGCTCCTACGAGCAGTACTTC. Translating gives CASSLSSSGSSYEQYF.